This TCR beta chain was recorded in a study of control samples from healthy donors and cancer patients. Germline assignment: CDR1 LNHDA and CDR2 SQIVND (reference sequence). Trimming took 7 bases from V and 0 from J; bases not matched to a gene: 3. This CDR3 spans 14 amino acids. The repertoire was sequenced with immunoSEQ multiplex PCR; TCRdb's copy has only in-frame clones and lacks some. The profile shows about 140,000 clones, roughly 90% of them singletons. This chain connects TRBV19 to TRBJ2-1, with 7 bases lining up with TRBD2. This TCR came from a man aged 30 to 45 in good health. Sequencing used blood. Here the CDR3 reads CASTSGFSYNEQFF. The CDR3 coding sequence is TGTGCCAGTACTAGCGGTTTCTCCTACAATGAGCAGTTCTTC.